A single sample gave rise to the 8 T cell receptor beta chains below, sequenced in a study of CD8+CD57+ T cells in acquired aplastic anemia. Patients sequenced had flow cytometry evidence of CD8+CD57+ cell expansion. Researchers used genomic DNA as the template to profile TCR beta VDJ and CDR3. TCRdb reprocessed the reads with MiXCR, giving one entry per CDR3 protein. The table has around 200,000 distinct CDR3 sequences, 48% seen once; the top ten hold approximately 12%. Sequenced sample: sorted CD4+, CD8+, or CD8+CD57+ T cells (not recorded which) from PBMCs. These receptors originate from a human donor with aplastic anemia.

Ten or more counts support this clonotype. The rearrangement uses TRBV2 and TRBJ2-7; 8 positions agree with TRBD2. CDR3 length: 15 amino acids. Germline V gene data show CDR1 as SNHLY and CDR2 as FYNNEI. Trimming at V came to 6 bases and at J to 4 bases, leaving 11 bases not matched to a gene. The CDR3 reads CASRIPLAGRYEQYF. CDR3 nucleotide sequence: TGTGCCAGCAGGATCCCGTTAGCGGGGAGATACGAGCAGTACTTC.

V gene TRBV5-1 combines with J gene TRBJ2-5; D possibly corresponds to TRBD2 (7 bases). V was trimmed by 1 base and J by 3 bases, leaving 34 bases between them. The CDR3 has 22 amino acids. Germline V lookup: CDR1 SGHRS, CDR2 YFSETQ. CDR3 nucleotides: TGCGCCAGCAGCTTGATGGGTCTCTTCCCCCCGGGGGCTCCCCGGGGGGAAGAGACCCAGTACTTC. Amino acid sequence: CASSLMGLFPPGAPRGEETQYF. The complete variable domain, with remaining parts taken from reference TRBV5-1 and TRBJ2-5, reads KAGVTQTPRYLIKTRGQQVTLSCSPISGHRSVSWYQQTPGQGLQFLFEYFSETQRNKGNFPGRFSGRQFSNSRSEMNVSTLELGDSALYLCASSLMGLFPPGAPRGEETQYFGPGTRLLVL.

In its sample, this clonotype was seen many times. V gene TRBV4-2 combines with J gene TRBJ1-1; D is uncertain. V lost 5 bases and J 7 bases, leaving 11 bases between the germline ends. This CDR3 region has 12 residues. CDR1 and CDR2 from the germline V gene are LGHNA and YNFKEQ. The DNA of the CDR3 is TGTGCCAGCAGCGCCCCGGACGGTGAAGCTTTCTTT. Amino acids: CASSAPDGEAFF.

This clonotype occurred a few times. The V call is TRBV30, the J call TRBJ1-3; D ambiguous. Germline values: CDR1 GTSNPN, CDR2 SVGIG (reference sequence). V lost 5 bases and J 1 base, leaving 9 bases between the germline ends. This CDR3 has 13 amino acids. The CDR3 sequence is CAWGSESGNTIYF. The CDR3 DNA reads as TGTGCCTGGGGAAGCGAGTCTGGAAACACCATATATTTT.

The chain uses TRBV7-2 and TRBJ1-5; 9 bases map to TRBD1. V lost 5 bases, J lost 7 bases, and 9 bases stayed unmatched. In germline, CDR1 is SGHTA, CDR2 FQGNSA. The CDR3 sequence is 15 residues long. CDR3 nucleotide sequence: TGTGCCAGCAGCCAGGACAGGGGTCGCGAACAGCCCCAGCATTTT. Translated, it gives CASSQDRGREQPQHF.

CDR3 nucleotide sequence: TGTGCCATCAGGGCCGACAGGGGGGTTGACAATGAGCAGTTCTTC. This encodes CAIRADRGVDNEQFF. The genes are TRBV2 and TRBJ2-1; 9 positions agree with TRBD1. The CDR3 contains 15 residues. The trim removed 10 bases at V and 5 bases at J, leaving 12 bases unmatched. Germline CDR1 is SNHLY and CDR2 is FYNNEI.

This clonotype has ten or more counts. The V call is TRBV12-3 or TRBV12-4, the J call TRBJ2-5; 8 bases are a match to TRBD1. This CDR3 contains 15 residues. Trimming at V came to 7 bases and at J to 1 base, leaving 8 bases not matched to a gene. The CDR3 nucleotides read TGTGCCAGCACCGAAGGGACAGGCCCCCAAGAGACCCAGTACTTC. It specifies CASTEGTGPQETQYF.

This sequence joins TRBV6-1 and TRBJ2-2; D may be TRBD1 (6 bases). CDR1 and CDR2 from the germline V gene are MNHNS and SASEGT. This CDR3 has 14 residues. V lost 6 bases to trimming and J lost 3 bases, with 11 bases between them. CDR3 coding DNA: TGTGCCAGCAGGGGCCAGGGGTACACCGGGGAGCTGTTTTTT. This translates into CASRGQGYTGELFF.